The 15 T cell receptor beta chains presented below share a single source sample, sequenced in a study of blood T cell repertoires in COVID-19. Sequencing used immunoSEQ multiplex PCR; TCRdb keeps in-frame clones, though not all of them. The sample contains about 270,000 clones, about 89% of which appear only once. Sequenced: peripheral blood. These receptors were obtained from a man aged 40-49 years who had recovered from COVID-19.

V and J are TRBV7-2 and TRBJ2-7; the D is unclear. CDR1 is SGHTA, CDR2 FQGNSA, per germline. CDR3 size: 13 residues. V lost 5 bases and J 4 bases, leaving 12 bases between the germline ends. CDR3 bases: TGTGCCAGCAGCCCCCGCCGGTGGTACGAGCAGTACTTC. Protein sequence: CASSPRRWYEQYF.

The chain is built from TRBV7-9 and TRBJ1-2; TRBD1 matches at 8 bases. Per germline, CDR1 SEHNR and CDR2 FQNEAQ (reference sequence). V gave up 6 bases and J gave up 6 bases; unmatched junction bases: 9. The length of the CDR3 is 14 residues. The CDR3 sequence: CASSRPQGAHGYTF. CDR3 nucleotides: TGTGCCAGCAGTCGCCCTCAGGGGGCCCATGGCTACACCTTC.

V gene TRBV29-1 combines with J gene TRBJ1-1; 7 bases line up with TRBD1. V dropped 4 bases and J dropped 1; count of bases not matched to a gene: 0. This CDR3 has 12 residues. Germline V CDR1 and CDR2: SQVTM, ANQGSEA. As DNA, the CDR3 is TGCAGCGTTGGGACAGGGAACACTGAAGCTTTCTTT. Translating gives CSVGTGNTEAFF.

This clone was seen a handful of times. This chain uses TRBV11-3 with TRBJ1-2; TRBD1 is a possible D gene (6 bases). Germline-derived CDR1 and CDR2 are SGHNT and YENEEA. Trimming took off 5 bases at V and 1 base at J, with 14 bases between the two ends. CDR3 size: 15 residues. DNA for the CDR3: TGTGCCAGCAGCCCCCGGACAGAGATTAACTATGGCTACACCTTC. Its translation is CASSPRTEINYGYTF.

This clone was counted only a few times. This rearrangement joins TRBV27 to TRBJ2-7; 10 bases map to TRBD1. Unmatched junction bases numbered 14, after V lost 5 bases and J lost 4 bases. The CDR3 length is 17 residues. The germline V gene encodes CDR1 MNHEY and CDR2 SMNVEV (reference sequence). The CDR3 DNA reads as TGTGCCAGCAGTCGCTCGGGACAGGGGATTTCGACTTACGAGCAGTACTTC. The encoded protein is CASSRSGQGISTYEQYF.

Concerning this clone itself: Its ends do not fully match the called genes, so a read error is possible. This chain joins TRBV7-2 and TRBJ2-7, with 8 bases aligning to TRBD2. The CDR3 length is 15 residues. CDR1 is SGHTA, CDR2 FQGNSA, per germline. The CDR3 reads CASSLASGGPYEQYF. CDR3 sequence (DNA): TGTGCCAGCAGCTTAGCAAGCGGGGGACCCTATGAGCAGTACTTC.

The V call is TRBV3-1 (or the pseudogene TRBV3-2), the J call TRBJ1-3, with 12 bases fitting TRBD1. V lost 3 bases to trimming and J lost 8 bases; unmatched junction nucleotides: 5. This CDR3 is 15 amino acids long. Germline V CDR1 and CDR2: LGHDT, YNNKEL (reference sequence). In DNA form, the CDR3 reads TGTGCCAGCAGCCAGGGGACAGGGGGCGCTTACACCATATATTTT. This codes for CASSQGTGGAYTIYF.

The chain recombines TRBV12-5 with TRBJ2-7; 9 bases map to TRBD2. The CDR3 is 12 amino acids. V was clipped by 9 bases and J by 7 bases; unmatched bases: 7. CDR1 is LGHNT and CDR2 is FRNRAP in the germline V gene. The CDR3 here is CASSGGIREQYF. The CDR3 DNA reads as TGTGCTAGCAGCGGGGGGATACGGGAGCAGTACTTC.

The V and J genes are TRBV5-6 and TRBJ1-5, with TRBD1 matching 11 bases. The CDR3 covers 15 residues. Germline loops: CDR1 SGHDT, CDR2 YYEEEE. V lost 4 bases and J lost 4; bases outside the gene matches: 4. The CDR3 loop reads CASSIGTGGNQPQHF. As DNA, the CDR3 is TGTGCCAGCAGCATTGGGACAGGGGGGAATCAGCCCCAGCATTTT.

J is TRBJ1-5 and V is TRBV24-1, with D hard to call. This CDR3 has 13 residues. The ends were cut back, 6 bases at V and 3 bases at J, with 8 bases in the middle. Germline-derived CDR1 and CDR2 are KGHDR and SFDVKD. This CDR3 reads CATSPGVNQPQHF. The CDR3 region has the DNA TGTGCCACCAGTCCCGGAGTCAATCAGCCCCAGCATTTT.

This rearrangement joins TRBV29-1 to TRBJ1-1; possibly TRBD1 for D (6 bases). The CDR3 is made up of 10 amino acids. Germline V gene lookup returns CDR1 SQVTM and CDR2 ANQGSEA. CDR3 protein: CSGVNTEAFF. The CDR3 DNA reads TGCTCAGGGGTAAACACTGAAGCTTTCTTT.

V and J are TRBV7-8 and TRBJ1-4; D ambiguous. V gave up 6 bases and J gave up 3 bases, with 17 bases separating them. CDR1 and CDR2 (germline): SGHVS, FQNEAQ. The CDR3 has 16 amino acids. The DNA for the CDR3 is TGTGCCAGCAGTTCCCACTTGGGAGGCTCTAATGAAAAACTGTTTTTT. It codes for CASSSHLGGSNEKLFF.

The rearrangement links TRBV27 to TRBJ2-3; the D is unclear. V lost 4 bases and J lost 5, with 13 bases in between. Germline V gene sequence: CDR1 MNHEY, CDR2 SMNVEV (reference sequence). The CDR3 contains 14 residues. CDR3 amino acids: CASSSPRREDTQYF. As DNA, the CDR3 is TGTGCCAGCAGTTCCCCCAGGCGAGAAGATACGCAGTATTTT.

The rearrangement joins TRBV5-4 to TRBJ1-4, with 7 bases identical to TRBD1. Germline values: CDR1 SGHNT, CDR2 YYREEE (reference sequence). The length of the CDR3 is 16 residues. Unmatched junction bases numbered 9, after V lost 2 bases and J lost 5 bases. The CDR3 region has the DNA TGTGCCAGCAGCTTAGGAGCTGGGACAGACAATGAAAAACTGTTTTTT. Amino acids: CASSLGAGTDNEKLFF. Variable domain in full (rest from reference TRBV5-4 and TRBJ1-4): ETGVTQSPTHLIKTRGQQVTLRCSSQSGHNTVSWYQQALGQGPQFIFQYYREEENGRGNFPPRFSGLQFPNYSSELNVNALELDDSALYLCASSLGAGTDNEKLFFGSGTQLSVL.

The DNA for the CDR3 is TGTGCCAGCAGCTCTAACAGAAATGAGCAGTTCTTC. This translates into CASSSNRNEQFF. V gene TRBV11-2 combines with J gene TRBJ2-1; D is unclear. This CDR3 comprises 12 residues. Germline V gene sequence: CDR1 SGHAT, CDR2 FQNNGV. Trimming shortened V by 4 bases and J by 7 bases, and 8 bases separated the two germline ends.